Below are 26 T cell receptor beta chains sequenced from a single sample in a study of cytomegalovirus exposure and HLA in healthy donors. Libraries were prepared by immunoSEQ multiplex PCR; TCRdb keeps only in-frame clonotypes and omits some of them. The sample lists about 200,000 clones, 75% to 90% seen once, with 4.5% to 7% in the top ten. The material sequenced was PBMCs. These receptors were taken from a woman aged 18-30 years in good health and CMV-seronegative.

The rearrangement links TRBV30 to TRBJ1-2; possible D gene TRBD1, 5 bases. The CDR3 contains 13 residues. Trimming pared 4 bases from V and 3 bases from J, leaving 12 bases between. Germline V gives CDR1 GTSNPN, CDR2 SVGIG (reference sequence). The CDR3 nucleotides read TGTGCCTGGACCCCCGGGGGGGACTATGGCTACACCTTC. This codes for CAWTPGGDYGYTF. Using reference TRBV30 and TRBJ1-2 for the parts outside the CDR3, the full variable domain is SQTIHQWPATLVQPVGSPLSLECTVEGTSNPNLYWYRQAAGRGLQLLFYSVGIGQISSEVPQNLSASRPQDRQFILSSKKLLLSDSGFYLCAWTPGGDYGYTFGSGTRLTVV.

The chain combines TRBV30 with TRBJ1-4; D is possibly TRBD1 (6 bases). CDR1 is GTSNPN, CDR2 SVGIG, per germline (reference sequence). Between the trimmed V and J ends, which lost 4 bases and 8 bases, there was a span of 14 bases. This CDR3 comprises 13 residues. CDR3 DNA: TGTGCCTGGAAGGGGGGGTCGAACGAAAAACTGTTTTTT. This translates into CAWKGGSNEKLFF.

The table lists this clone with a count of one. The V call is TRBV7-3, the J call TRBJ2-5; 9 positions agree with TRBD1. Germline V gene sequence: CDR1 SGHTA, CDR2 FQGTGA. Unmatched junction bases numbered 6, after V lost 5 bases and J lost 5 bases. The CDR3 spans 14 residues. DNA of the CDR3: TGTGCCAGCAGCCCCGACAGGGGGATGGAGACCCAGTACTTC. Protein sequence: CASSPDRGMETQYF.

This chain links TRBV28 with TRBJ1-1; no reliable D call. Germline-derived CDR1 and CDR2 are MDHEN and SYDVKM. Trimming took 9 bases from V and 0 from J, leaving 17 bases between them. The CDR3 consists of 15 residues. CDR3 protein: CASPPPGFLNTEAFF. The CDR3 region has the DNA TGTGCCAGTCCCCCGCCGGGCTTCTTGAACACTGAAGCTTTCTTT.

The V call is TRBV7-9, the J call TRBJ2-7, with D possibly called TRBD1 or TRBD2 (5 bases each). The germline V and J ends were trimmed by 2 bases and 0 bases, with 11 bases remaining between them. The CDR3 length is 15 residues. CDR1 and CDR2 (germline): SEHNR, FQNEAQ (reference sequence). CDR3 DNA: TGTGCCAGCAGCTTATCGGGGCGGCACTCCTACGAGCAGTACTTC. This encodes CASSLSGRHSYEQYF.

The rearrangement links TRBV5-1 to TRBJ2-7; perhaps TRBD1 as D (6 bases). The germline CDR1 and CDR2 sequences are SGHRS and YFSETQ. This CDR3 has 13 residues. Trimming shortened V by 3 bases and J by 6 bases, and 13 bases separated the two germline ends. For the CDR3, the DNA is TGCGCCAGCAGCTCTCCGCCAGGGGTCGAGCAGTACTTC. Translation gives CASSSPPGVEQYF.

This clone has only a few counts. The genes are TRBV2 and TRBJ2-7; possibly TRBD2 for D (6 bases). CDR1 and CDR2 (germline): SNHLY, FYNNEI. With 7 bases removed from V and 0 bases from J, the gap between germline ends came to 25 bases. This CDR3 has 18 residues. The CDR3 spells CASTIRRRWDSLSYEQYF. CDR3 nucleotides: TGTGCCAGCACGATCAGGCGAAGATGGGACTCCCTCTCCTACGAGCAGTACTTC.

V usage is TRBV15 and J usage is TRBJ2-7; 7 bases line up with TRBD1. The ends lost 5 bases at V and 1 base at J; junction bases unmatched: 11. Germline V lookup: CDR1 LNHNV, CDR2 YYDKDF (reference sequence). This CDR3 has 16 residues. The chain's CDR3 is CATSSRVGTVSYEQYF. CDR3 bases: TGTGCCACCAGCTCCCGCGTTGGGACAGTTTCCTACGAGCAGTACTTC. Full variable domain (outside the CDR3, taken from reference TRBV15 and TRBJ2-7): DAMVIQNPRYQVTQFGKPVTLSCSQTLNHNVMYWYQQKSSQAPKLLFHYYDKDFNNEADTPDNFQSRRPNTSFCFLDIRSPGLGDTAMYLCATSSRVGTVSYEQYFGPGTRLTVT.

The J gene is TRBJ1-5, the V gene TRBV10-2; D possibly corresponds to TRBD1 (5 bases). CDR1 and CDR2 (germline): WSHSY, SAAADI. This CDR3 has 16 residues. The germline V and J ends were trimmed by 9 bases and 4 bases, with 22 bases remaining between them. This CDR3 reads CASSPGLFEGNQPQHF. The DNA of the CDR3 is TGCGCCAGTTCCCCCGGACTCTTCGAGGGGAATCAGCCCCAGCATTTT.

This chain joins TRBV9 and TRBJ2-7, with TRBD2 matching 7 bases. CDR3 length: 14 residues. CDR1 and CDR2 (germline): SGDLS, YYNGEE. J gave up 3 bases and V 0 bases, and 3 bases lay outside the gene matches. The CDR3 sequence is CASSVEGGSYEQYF. The CDR3 region has the DNA TGTGCCAGCAGCGTAGAGGGAGGGAGCTACGAGCAGTACTTC.

Points on this clone: Different DNA sequences within this sample yield the same CDR3. The gene calls are TRBV2 and TRBJ2-5; D perhaps matches TRBD2 (5 bases). Trimming left V 3 bases short and J 4 bases short, with 9 bases between. The CDR3 runs 13 residues. Germline loops: CDR1 SNHLY, CDR2 FYNNEI. CDR3 loop: CASSEGGRETQYF. The CDR3 nucleotides read TGTGCCAGCAGTGAGGGTGGGAGAGAGACCCAGTACTTC.

The J gene is TRBJ1-1, the V gene TRBV5-1; D ambiguous. Trimming took 0 bases from V and 2 from J, leaving 8 bases between them. The germline V gene has CDR1 SGHRS and CDR2 YFSETQ. CDR3 size: 14 residues. The DNA of the CDR3 is TGCGCCAGCAGCTTGGAAGGGATAAACACTGAAGCTTTCTTT. This encodes CASSLEGINTEAFF.

The chain carries TRBV2 and TRBJ1-2, with 7 positions matching TRBD1. The CDR3 sequence is 13 residues long. Unmatched junction bases numbered 5, after V lost 2 bases and J lost 8 bases. Germline values: CDR1 SNHLY, CDR2 FYNNEI. The CDR3 loop reads CASSETTGEGYTF. For the CDR3, the DNA is TGTGCCAGCAGTGAAACAACAGGGGAAGGCTACACCTTC. The full variable domain, its missing parts supplied by reference TRBV2 and TRBJ1-2, is EPEVTQTPSHQVTQMGQEVILRCVPISNHLYFYWYRQILGQKVEFLVSFYNNEISEKSEIFDDQFSVERPDGSNFTLKIRSTKLEDSAMYFCASSETTGEGYTFGSGTRLTVV.

This clone appeared a single time. V and J are TRBV29-1 and TRBJ2-5; 14 bases align to TRBD2. Trimming at V came to 5 bases and at J to 5 bases, leaving 1 base not matched to a gene. The CDR3 has 13 amino acids. Germline V gene sequence: CDR1 SQVTM, CDR2 ANQGSEA. DNA for the CDR3: TGCAGCGTTAGGACTAGCGGGGGGGAGACCCAGTACTTC. Amino acid sequence: CSVRTSGGETQYF.

The sample holds a few counts of this clone. This chain joins TRBV25-1 and TRBJ1-2; 11 bases fit TRBD1. J gave up 10 bases and V 4 bases, and 8 bases lay outside the gene matches. The CDR3 loop spans 14 amino acids. The V gene's germline CDR1 is MGHDK and CDR2 SYGVNS. The CDR3 sequence: CASSGRTGGLDYTF. CDR3 nucleotide sequence: TGTGCCAGCAGTGGGCGGACAGGGGGCTTAGACTACACCTTC.

The count of this clone is one. The chain recombines TRBV10-3 with TRBJ2-3; 14 bases match TRBD2. This CDR3 is 17 amino acids long. The ends lost 4 bases at V and 1 base at J; junction bases unmatched: 4. Germline V gene data show CDR1 as ENHRY and CDR2 as SYGVKD. The CDR3 sequence: CAISGGLAGVGTDTQYF. The CDR3 coding sequence is TGTGCCATCAGTGGGGGACTAGCGGGAGTTGGCACAGATACGCAGTATTTT.

The rearrangement uses TRBV25-1 and TRBJ1-2; no reliable D call. The germline V and J ends were trimmed by 0 bases and 8 bases, with 16 bases remaining between them. Germline loops: CDR1 MGHDK, CDR2 SYGVNS. The CDR3 runs to 15 residues. The CDR3 DNA sequence: TGTGCCAGCAGTGAATATCCGGCTCAAGAAGGGGGCTACACCTTC. Protein sequence: CASSEYPAQEGGYTF.

V usage is TRBV27 and J usage is TRBJ2-7; 7 nucleotides align to TRBD1. Germline lookup yields CDR1 MNHEY and CDR2 SMNVEV (reference sequence). With V trimmed by 3 bases and J by 3 bases, 8 bases remained unmatched. The CDR3 runs to 15 residues. CDR3 sequence reads: CASSFGDSKGYEQYF. The DNA of the CDR3 is TGTGCCAGCAGTTTTGGGGACAGTAAAGGCTACGAGCAGTACTTC.

J is TRBJ2-3 and V is TRBV6-1, with 8 bases matching TRBD1. Germline CDR1 is MNHNS and CDR2 is SASEGT. The V segment lost 8 bases and the J segment 4 bases; nucleotides outside the gene matches: 8. This CDR3 comprises 14 residues. CDR3 nucleotide sequence: TGTGCCAGCTACTCTACAGGGGGACCAGATACGCAGTATTTT. It specifies CASYSTGGPDTQYF.

The V call is TRBV7-9, the J call TRBJ2-7, with D uncertain. Between the trimmed V and J ends, which lost 1 base and 5 bases, there was a span of 6 bases. This CDR3 has 12 amino acids. Germline V gives CDR1 SEHNR, CDR2 FQNEAQ (reference sequence). CDR3 region: CASSLEANEQYF. The CDR3 nucleotides are TGTGCCAGCAGCTTAGAGGCCAACGAGCAGTACTTC.

J is TRBJ2-7 and V is TRBV15; D call uncertain. From germline, CDR1 is LNHNV and CDR2 YYDKDF (reference sequence). The CDR3 is 15 residues long. V was clipped by 1 base and J by 0 bases, with 10 bases between them. The chain's CDR3 is CATSRVFRNSYEQYF. CDR3 sequence (DNA): TGTGCCACCAGCAGAGTGTTCCGGAACTCCTACGAGCAGTACTTC.

This chain uses TRBV2 with TRBJ2-3; 10 bases are shared with TRBD1. The CDR3 sequence is 15 residues long. Germline CDR1 is SNHLY and CDR2 is FYNNEI. V was pared by 8 bases and J by 1 base, with 6 bases of the junction left unmatched. The CDR3 DNA sequence: TGTGCCAGCCAGGGTGGGACAGGGGGCACAGATACGCAGTATTTT. Its protein product is CASQGGTGGTDTQYF.

The J gene is TRBJ2-7, the V gene TRBV5-6; 10 bases fit TRBD1. Unmatched junction bases numbered 6, after V lost 1 base and J lost 2 bases. The CDR3 is 16 amino acids. Germline CDR1 SGHDT, CDR2 YYEEEE. This CDR3 reads CASSLMLGQGAYEQYF. The CDR3 nucleotides are TGTGCCAGCAGCTTGATGCTTGGACAGGGGGCCTACGAGCAGTACTTC.

V gene TRBV9 combines with J gene TRBJ1-4; D remains ambiguous. Germline V gene sequence: CDR1 SGDLS, CDR2 YYNGEE. The ends were cut back, 4 bases at V and 0 bases at J, with 10 bases in the middle. The CDR3 consists of 15 residues. The DNA of the CDR3 is TGTGCCAGCAGCCCTTGGGCTACAACTAATGAAAAACTGTTTTTT. This gives the protein CASSPWATTNEKLFF.

This clone was picked up one time. The chain carries TRBV6-4 and TRBJ1-1; D is perhaps TRBD1 (5 bases). CDR3 size: 13 residues. Germline V lookup: CDR1 MRHNA, CDR2 SNTAGT. The V gene lost 7 bases and the J gene lost 6 bases, with 15 bases spanning the gap. The CDR3 is CASKETAGPEAFF. CDR3 nucleotides: TGTGCCAGCAAGGAGACCGCGGGACCTGAAGCTTTCTTT.

The gene calls are TRBV30 and TRBJ1-3; D ambiguous. The CDR3 totals 16 residues. Trimming left V 2 bases short and J 0 bases short, with 14 bases between. From germline, CDR1 is GTSNPN and CDR2 SVGIG (reference sequence). CDR3 protein: CAWSLRLTLSGNTIYF. CDR3 sequence (DNA): TGTGCCTGGAGTTTAAGGCTGACCCTCTCTGGAAACACCATATATTTT.